These T cell receptor beta chains were read from a single sample in a study of CD8+ T cells in alopecia areata. The protocol was immunoSEQ multiplex PCR, while the TCRdb copy is restricted to in-frame clones and leaves out a portion. The table lists approximately 150,000 clones, 80% to 90% of them singletons. The input for sequencing was CD8+ T cells sorted from blood, taken at week 0. The receptors stem from a human donor with alopecia areata. CDR3s include the opening cysteine and the closing phenylalanine or tryptophan.

TRBV27	TRBJ2-1	CASSLSRRLAGSGSYNEQFF
TRBV5-1	TRBJ2-7	CASSAQGPSYEQYF
TRBV5-6	TRBJ2-6	CASSLASGTVLTF
TRBV7-9	TRBJ2-7	CASSLEFNYEQYF
TRBV7-3	TRBJ2-3	CASSLTGGITDTQYF
TRBV6-5	TRBJ2-3	CASSYSPGGPDTQYF
TRBV4-2	TRBJ2-4	CASSQGPGAKNIQYF
TRBV12-5	TRBJ2-1	CASGLSTGGSGNEQFF
TRBV14	TRBJ1-2	CASSQDAAGYTF
TRBV7-9	TRBJ1-2	CASSSQGAGAYGYTF
TRBV6-1	TRBJ1-1	CASKRDMNTEAFF
TRBV6-5	TRBJ1-1	CASSPIGGTNTEAFF
TRBV14	TRBJ2-2	CASSQATGTANTGELFF
TRBV7-8	TRBJ2-5	CASSLAGFLETQYF
TRBV29-1	TRBJ2-1	CSVEVSSYNEQFF
TRBV7-9	TRBJ2-1	CASSLNYEQFF
TRBV7-9	TRBJ2-3	CASSSQEDTQYF
TRBV4-2	TRBJ2-1	CASSPRLGGRADSSYNEQFF
TRBV30	TRBJ2-7	CAWSSWIGGSYEQYF
TRBV29-1	TRBJ1-5	CSAEIPDGPNQPQHF
TRBV6-6	TRBJ1-4	CASSYWADGENEKLFF
TRBV19	TRBJ2-2	CASRGGSTGELFF
TRBV15	TRBJ2-5	CATEVQDRAETQYF
TRBV14	TRBJ2-5	CASSHQRVLQETQYF
TRBV4-1	TRBJ2-3	CASSLSTDTQYF
TRBV2	-	CAILGQGISYEQYF
TRBV19	TRBJ1-2	CASSIDAGNYGYTF
TRBV11-3	TRBJ2-2	CASSPSRDRGSGELFF
TRBV18	TRBJ1-2	CASSPETNYGYTF
TRBV27	TRBJ2-7	CASSPGQGVYEQYF
TRBV5-1	TRBJ2-7	CASSLAQGTRDEQYF
TRBV19	TRBJ2-1	CASSIGGEQFF
TRBV27	TRBJ1-1	CASSSYGNTEAFF
TRBV5-1	TRBJ2-5	CASNGDRTETQYF
TRBV11-2	TRBJ2-7	CASSLDPHEQYF
TRBV13	TRBJ1-5	CASSFRDRADQPQHF
TRBV18	TRBJ2-3	CASSPTGATDTQYF